The clone carrying this T cell receptor (beta chain) was found a few times. Its antigen is still unknown. The CDR3 length is 13 residues. Trimming stripped 8 bases from V and 4 bases from J, with 14 bases between. Per the germline V gene, CDR1 is MGHRA and CDR2 is YSYEKL. This specimen comes from a study of vaccination effects on CD4 cells after COVID-19. Study details: BNT162b2 vaccine or mRNA-1273 vaccine was given to participants in two doses. Study results and limitations: Clones arising from infection and from vaccination showed marked clonal contraction late after vaccination.

Before sequencing took place, the ViraFEST assay used viral peptide pools to expand antigen-specific CD4+ T cells. The culture ran for about eleven days before CD4+ T cells were isolated. Negative nucleocapsid antibody tests before and after vaccination confirmed no previous SARS-CoV-2 infection. On both days 3 and 7, half of the culture medium was replaced with IL-2 medium. The data were produced by immunoSEQ multiplex PCR, yet TCRdb's version contains in-frame clones alone and is incomplete. The repertoire holds 70,000 to 95,000 clones, with roughly four fifths as singletons. The chain carries TRBV4-1 and TRBJ1-1; no clear D gene. This receptor was taken from a human donor who received a COVID-19 vaccine. The sample consisted of CD4+ T cells from PBMCs cultured with HCoV-229E spike peptides, taken before COVID-19 vaccination. The CDR3 sequence is CASYAALGTEAFF. CDR3 in DNA: TGCGCCAGCTACGCCGCGCTTGGCACTGAAGCTTTCTTT.